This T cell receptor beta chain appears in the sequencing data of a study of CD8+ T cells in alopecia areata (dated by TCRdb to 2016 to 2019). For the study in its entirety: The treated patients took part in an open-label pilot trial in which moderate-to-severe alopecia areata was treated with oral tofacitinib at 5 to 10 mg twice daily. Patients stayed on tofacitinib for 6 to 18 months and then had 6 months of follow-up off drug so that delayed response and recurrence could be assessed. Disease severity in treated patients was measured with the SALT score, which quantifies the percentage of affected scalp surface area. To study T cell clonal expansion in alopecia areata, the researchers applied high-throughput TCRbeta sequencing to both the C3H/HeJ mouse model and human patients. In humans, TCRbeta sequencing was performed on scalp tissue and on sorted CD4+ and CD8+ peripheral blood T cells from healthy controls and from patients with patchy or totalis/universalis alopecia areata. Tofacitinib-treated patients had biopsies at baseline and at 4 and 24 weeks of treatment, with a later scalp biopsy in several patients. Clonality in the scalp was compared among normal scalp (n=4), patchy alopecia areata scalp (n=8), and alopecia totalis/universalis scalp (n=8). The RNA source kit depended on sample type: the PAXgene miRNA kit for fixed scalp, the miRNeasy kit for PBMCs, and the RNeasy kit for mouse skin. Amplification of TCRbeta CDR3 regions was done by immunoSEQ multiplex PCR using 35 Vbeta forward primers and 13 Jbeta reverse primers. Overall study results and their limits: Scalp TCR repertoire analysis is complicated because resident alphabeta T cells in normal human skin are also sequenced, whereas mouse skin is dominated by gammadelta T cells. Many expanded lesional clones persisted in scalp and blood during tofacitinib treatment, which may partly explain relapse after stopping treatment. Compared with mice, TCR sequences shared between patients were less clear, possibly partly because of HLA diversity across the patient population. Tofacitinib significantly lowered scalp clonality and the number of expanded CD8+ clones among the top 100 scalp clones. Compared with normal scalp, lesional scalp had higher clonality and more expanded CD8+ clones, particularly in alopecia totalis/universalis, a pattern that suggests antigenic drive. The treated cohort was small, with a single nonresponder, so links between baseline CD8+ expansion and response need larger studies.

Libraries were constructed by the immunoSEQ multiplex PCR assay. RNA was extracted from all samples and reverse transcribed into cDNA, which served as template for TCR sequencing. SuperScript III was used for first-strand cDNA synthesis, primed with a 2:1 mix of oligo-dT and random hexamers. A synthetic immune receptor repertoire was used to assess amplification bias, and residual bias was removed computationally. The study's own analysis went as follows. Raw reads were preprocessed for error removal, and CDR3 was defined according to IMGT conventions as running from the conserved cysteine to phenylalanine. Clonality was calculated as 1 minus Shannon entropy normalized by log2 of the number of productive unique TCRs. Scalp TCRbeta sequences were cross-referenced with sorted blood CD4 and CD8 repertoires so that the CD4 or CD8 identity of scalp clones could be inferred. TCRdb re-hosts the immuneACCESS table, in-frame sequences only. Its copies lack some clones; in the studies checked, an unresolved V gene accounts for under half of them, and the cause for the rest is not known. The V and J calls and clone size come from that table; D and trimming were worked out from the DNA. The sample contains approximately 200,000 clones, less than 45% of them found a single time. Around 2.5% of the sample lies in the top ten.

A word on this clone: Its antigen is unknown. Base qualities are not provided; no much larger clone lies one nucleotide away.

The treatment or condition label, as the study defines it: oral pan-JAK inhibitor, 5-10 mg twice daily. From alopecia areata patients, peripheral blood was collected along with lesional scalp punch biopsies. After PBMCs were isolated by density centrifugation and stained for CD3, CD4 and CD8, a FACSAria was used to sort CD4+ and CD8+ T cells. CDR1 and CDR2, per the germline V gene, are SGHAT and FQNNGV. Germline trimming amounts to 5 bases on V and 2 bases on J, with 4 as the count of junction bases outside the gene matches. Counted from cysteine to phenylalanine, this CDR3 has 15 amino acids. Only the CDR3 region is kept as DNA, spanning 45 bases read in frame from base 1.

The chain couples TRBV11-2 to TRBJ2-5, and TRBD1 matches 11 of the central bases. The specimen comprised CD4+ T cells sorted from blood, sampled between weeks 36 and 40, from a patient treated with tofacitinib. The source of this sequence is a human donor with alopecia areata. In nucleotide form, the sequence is TGTGCCAGCAGCCGGACAGGGGGCCGACAAGAGACCCAGTACTTC. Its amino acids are CASSRTGGRQETQYF.